Below, 4 T cell receptor beta chains from the same sample are listed, as sequenced in a study of technical replicates of blood from a handful of donors. Measured with immunoSEQ multiplex PCR; TCRdb has only the in-frame clones, and not every one. Of some 85,000 clones listed, 90% to 98% are singletons. Input material: T cells isolated from PBMCs. Receptors originate from a human donor in good health.

J is TRBJ2-6 and V is TRBV5-8; D not certain. Per the germline V gene, CDR1 is SGHTS and CDR2 is YDEGEE. The CDR3 loop spans 14 amino acids. Trimming left V 3 bases short and J 4 bases short, with 8 bases between. The CDR3 reads CASSSTWGANVLTF. CDR3 in DNA: TGTGCCAGCAGCTCCACTTGGGGGGCCAACGTCCTGACTTTC.

In its sample, this clone was seen once. The rearrangement uses TRBV27 and TRBJ2-1; D gene unclear. CDR1 and CDR2 from the germline V gene are MNHEY and SMNVEV (reference sequence). V dropped 5 bases and J dropped 13 bases, with 6 bases sitting between them. This CDR3 is 9 amino acids long. Here the CDR3 DNA reads TGTGCCAGCAGTCCCCATCAGTTCTTC. Encoded protein: CASSPHQFF.

The chain joins TRBV13 to TRBJ1-1, with 9 bases aligning to TRBD1. This CDR3 spans 13 amino acids. Germline loops: CDR1 PRHDT, CDR2 FYEKMQ (reference sequence). Trimming took 5 bases from V and 5 from J; bases not matched to a gene: 3. The CDR3 sequence: CASSPGQGTEAFF. CDR3 in DNA: TGTGCCAGCAGCCCGGGACAGGGTACTGAAGCTTTCTTT.

J is TRBJ1-5 and V is TRBV7-6; 11 positions match TRBD1. Germline lookup yields CDR1 SGHVS and CDR2 FNYEAQ. The ends lost 5 bases at V and 0 bases at J; junction bases unmatched: 6. CDR3 size: 17 residues. Written as DNA, the CDR3 is TGTGCCAGCAGCGCCGGACAGGGGGCTTATAGCAATCAGCCCCAGCATTTT. This sequence encodes CASSAGQGAYSNQPQHF.